This T cell receptor beta chain was retrieved from a study of OX40 agonist ivuxolimab in advanced cancers. V was cut by 5 bases and J by 1 base, with 5 bases left in between. The CDR3 runs 11 residues. CDR1 is SQVTM, CDR2 ANQGSEA, per germline. Assay: immunoSEQ multiplex PCR; the TCRdb copy retains only in-frame clones and omits some. This table holds about 92,000 clones, approximately 91% found once. This sequence originates from an adult with an advanced solid tumor such as melanoma, head and neck, liver or kidney cancer. The sample consisted of CD4+ or CD8+ T cells sorted from blood, taken in a trial of the OX40 agonist ivuxolimab. The rearrangement joins TRBV29-1 to TRBJ2-5; D remains ambiguous. The CDR3 sequence: CSVIAQETQYF. The CDR3 bases are TGCAGCGTTATTGCCCAAGAGACCCAGTACTTC.